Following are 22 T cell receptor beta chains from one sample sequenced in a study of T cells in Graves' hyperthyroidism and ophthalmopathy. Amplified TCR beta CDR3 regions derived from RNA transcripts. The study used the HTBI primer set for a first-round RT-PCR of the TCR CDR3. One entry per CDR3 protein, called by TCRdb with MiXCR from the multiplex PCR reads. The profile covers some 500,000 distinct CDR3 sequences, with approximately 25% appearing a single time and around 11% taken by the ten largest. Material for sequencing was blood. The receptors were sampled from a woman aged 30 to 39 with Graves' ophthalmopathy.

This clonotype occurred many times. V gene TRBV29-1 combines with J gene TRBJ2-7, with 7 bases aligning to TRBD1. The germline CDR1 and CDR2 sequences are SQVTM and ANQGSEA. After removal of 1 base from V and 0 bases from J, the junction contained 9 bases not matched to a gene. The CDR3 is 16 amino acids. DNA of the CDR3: TGCAGCGTTGAAGGAGGGGGCAGTTGGCCCTCCTACGAGCAGTACTTC. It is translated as CSVEGGGSWPSYEQYF.

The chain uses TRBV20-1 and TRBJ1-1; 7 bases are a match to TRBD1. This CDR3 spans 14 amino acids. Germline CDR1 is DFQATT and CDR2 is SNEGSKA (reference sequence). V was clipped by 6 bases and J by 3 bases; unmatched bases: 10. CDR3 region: CSALDRDGDTEAFF. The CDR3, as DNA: TGCAGTGCCCTCGACAGGGATGGGGACACTGAAGCTTTCTTT.

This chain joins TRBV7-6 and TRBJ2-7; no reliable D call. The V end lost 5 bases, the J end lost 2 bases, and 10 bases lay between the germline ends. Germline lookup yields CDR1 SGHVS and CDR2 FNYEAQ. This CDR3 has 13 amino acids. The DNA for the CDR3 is TGTGCCAGCAGCCAGAATATAGCCTACGAGCAGTACTTC. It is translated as CASSQNIAYEQYF.

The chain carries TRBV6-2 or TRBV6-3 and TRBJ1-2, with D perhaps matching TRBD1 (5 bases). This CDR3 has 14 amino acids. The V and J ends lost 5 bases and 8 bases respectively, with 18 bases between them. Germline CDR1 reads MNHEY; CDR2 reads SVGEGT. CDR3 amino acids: CASSPGRRLRGYTF. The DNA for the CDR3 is TGTGCCAGCAGTCCGGGACGGCGGCTAAGGGGCTACACCTTC.

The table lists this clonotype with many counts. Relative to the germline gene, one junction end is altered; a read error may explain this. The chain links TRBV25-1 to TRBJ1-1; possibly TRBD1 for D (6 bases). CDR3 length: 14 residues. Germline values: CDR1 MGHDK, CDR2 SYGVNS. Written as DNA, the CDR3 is TGTGCCAGCAGTGAAGACAGGAGGGGGACTGAAGCTCTCTTT. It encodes CASSEDRRGTEALF.

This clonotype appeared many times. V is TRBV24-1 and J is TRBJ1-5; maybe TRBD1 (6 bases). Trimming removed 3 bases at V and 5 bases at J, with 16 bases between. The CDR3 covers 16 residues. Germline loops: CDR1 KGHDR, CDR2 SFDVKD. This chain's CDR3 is CATSDTGGRSDQPQHF. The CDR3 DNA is TGTGCCACCAGTGATACCGGGGGCCGATCGGATCAGCCCCAGCATTTT.

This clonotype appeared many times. The chain's CDR3 is CASSDAGTGNYEQYF. CDR3 nucleotide sequence: TGTGCCAGCAGTGACGCCGGGACGGGGAACTACGAGCAGTACTTC. V gene TRBV27 combines with J gene TRBJ2-7; D could derive from TRBD1 or TRBD2 (5 bases each). V was pared by 5 bases and J by 3 bases, with 17 bases between. Germline CDR1 MNHEY, CDR2 SMNVEV (reference sequence). The CDR3 sequence is 15 residues long.

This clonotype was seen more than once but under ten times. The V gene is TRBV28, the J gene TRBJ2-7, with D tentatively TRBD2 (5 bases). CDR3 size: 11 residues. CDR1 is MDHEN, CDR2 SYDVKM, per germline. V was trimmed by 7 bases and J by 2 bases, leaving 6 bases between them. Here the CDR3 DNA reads TGTGCCAGCAAAGCGGCCTACGAGCAGTACTTC. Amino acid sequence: CASKAAYEQYF.

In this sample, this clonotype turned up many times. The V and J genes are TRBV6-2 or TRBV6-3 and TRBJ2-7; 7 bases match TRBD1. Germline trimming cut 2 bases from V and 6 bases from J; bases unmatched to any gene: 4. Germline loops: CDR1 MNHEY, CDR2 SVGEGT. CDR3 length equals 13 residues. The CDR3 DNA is TGTGCCAGCAGTTACGCGACAGGGCTCGAGCAGTACTTC. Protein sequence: CASSYATGLEQYF.

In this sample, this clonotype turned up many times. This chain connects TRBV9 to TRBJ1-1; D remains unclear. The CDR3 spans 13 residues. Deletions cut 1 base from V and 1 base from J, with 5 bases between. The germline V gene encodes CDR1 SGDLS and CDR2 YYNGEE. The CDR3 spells CASSVHGNTEAFF. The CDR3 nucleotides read TGTGCCAGCAGCGTACACGGGAACACTGAAGCTTTCTTT.

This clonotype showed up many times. This chain's CDR3 is CAITSDWPKRQGRSTIYF. CDR3 nucleotides: TGTGCCATCACCTCCGACTGGCCTAAACGACAGGGAAGGAGCACCATATATTTT. The J gene is TRBJ1-3, the V gene TRBV10-3; TRBD1 matches at 7 bases. V shed 7 bases and J 9 bases; nucleotides not matched to a gene: 24. Germline V gene lookup returns CDR1 ENHRY and CDR2 SYGVKD. The CDR3 extends over 18 amino acids.

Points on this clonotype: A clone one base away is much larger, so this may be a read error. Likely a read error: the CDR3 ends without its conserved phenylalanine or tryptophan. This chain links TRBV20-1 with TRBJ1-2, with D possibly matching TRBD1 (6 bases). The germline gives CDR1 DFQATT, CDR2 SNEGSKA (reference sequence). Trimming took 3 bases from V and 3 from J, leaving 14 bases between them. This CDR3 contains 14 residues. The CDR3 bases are TGCAGTGCTAGCCCCTACAGGGTCTACTATGGCTACACCTTG. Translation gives CSASPYRVYYGYTL.

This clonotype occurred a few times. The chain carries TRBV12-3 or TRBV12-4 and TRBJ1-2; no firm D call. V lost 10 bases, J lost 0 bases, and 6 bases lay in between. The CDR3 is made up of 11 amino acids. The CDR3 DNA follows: TGTGCCACGGCTACTAACTATGGCTACACCTTC. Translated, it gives CATATNYGYTF.

The CDR3 here is CASRLDGGNAGELFF. CDR3 nucleotides: TGTGCCAGCAGACTAGACGGGGGGAATGCCGGGGAGCTGTTTTTT. V is TRBV6-4 and J is TRBJ2-2, with 7 bases matching TRBD2. J gave up 6 bases and V 6 bases, and 10 bases lay outside the gene matches. The germline CDR1 and CDR2 sequences are MRHNA and SNTAGT. The CDR3 runs 15 residues.

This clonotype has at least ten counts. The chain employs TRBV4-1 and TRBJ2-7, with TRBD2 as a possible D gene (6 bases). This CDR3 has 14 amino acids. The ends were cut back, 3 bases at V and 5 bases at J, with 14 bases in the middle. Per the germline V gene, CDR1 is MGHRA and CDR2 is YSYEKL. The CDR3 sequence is CASSQRDGDDEQYF. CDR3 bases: TGCGCCAGCAGCCAGCGGGATGGGGACGACGAGCAGTACTTC.

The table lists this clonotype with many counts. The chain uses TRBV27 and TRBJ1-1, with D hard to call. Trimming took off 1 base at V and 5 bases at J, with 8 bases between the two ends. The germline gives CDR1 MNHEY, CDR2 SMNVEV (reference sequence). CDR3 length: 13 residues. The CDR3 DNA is TGTGCCAGCAGTTTATTCAGAGGAACTGAAGCTTTCTTT. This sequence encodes CASSLFRGTEAFF.

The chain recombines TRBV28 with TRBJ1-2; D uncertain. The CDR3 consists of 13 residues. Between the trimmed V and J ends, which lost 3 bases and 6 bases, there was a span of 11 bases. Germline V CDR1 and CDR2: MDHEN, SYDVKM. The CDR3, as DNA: TGTGCCAGCAGTTTGGACTTTAGAGATGGCTACACCTTC. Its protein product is CASSLDFRDGYTF.

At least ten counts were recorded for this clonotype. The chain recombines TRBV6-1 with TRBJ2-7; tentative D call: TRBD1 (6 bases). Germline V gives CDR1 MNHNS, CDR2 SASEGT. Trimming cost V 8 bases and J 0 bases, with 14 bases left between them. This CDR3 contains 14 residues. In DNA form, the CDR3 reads TGTGCCAGCGGCCGGGACATCTTCTCCTACGAGCAGTACTTC. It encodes CASGRDIFSYEQYF.

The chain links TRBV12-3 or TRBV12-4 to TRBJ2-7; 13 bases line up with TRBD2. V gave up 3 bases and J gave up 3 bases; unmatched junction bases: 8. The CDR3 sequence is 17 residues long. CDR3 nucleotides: TGTGCCAGCAGTTTCCTGGGACTAGCGGGACCCCTCTACGAGCAGTACTTC. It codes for CASSFLGLAGPLYEQYF.

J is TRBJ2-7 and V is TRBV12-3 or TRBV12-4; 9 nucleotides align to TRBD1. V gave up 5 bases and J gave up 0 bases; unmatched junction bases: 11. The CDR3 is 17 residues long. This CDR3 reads CASSLSPGQGGSYEQYF. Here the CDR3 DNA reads TGTGCCAGCAGTCTCTCCCCGGGACAGGGCGGCTCCTACGAGCAGTACTTC.

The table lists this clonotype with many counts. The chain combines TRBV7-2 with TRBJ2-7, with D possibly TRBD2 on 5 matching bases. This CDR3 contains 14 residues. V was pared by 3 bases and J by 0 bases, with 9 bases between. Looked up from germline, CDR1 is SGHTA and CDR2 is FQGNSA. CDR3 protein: CASSFGVLSYEQYF. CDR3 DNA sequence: TGTGCCAGCAGCTTCGGGGTCCTCTCCTACGAGCAGTACTTC.

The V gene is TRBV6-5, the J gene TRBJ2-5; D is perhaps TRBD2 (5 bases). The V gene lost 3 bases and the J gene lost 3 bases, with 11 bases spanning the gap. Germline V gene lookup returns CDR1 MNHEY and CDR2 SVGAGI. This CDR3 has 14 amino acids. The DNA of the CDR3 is TGTGCCAGCAGTTATGGGAGCTTAAAAGAGACCCAGTACTTC. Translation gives CASSYGSLKETQYF.